This TCR beta chain originates from a study of blood T cell repertoires in COVID-19. Study-level information: Acute and convalescent COVID-19 specimens originated in the United States, Italy and Spain.

This CDR3 is built from 20 residues. Germline CDR1 WSHSY, CDR2 SAAADI. In the original workflow: Reference gene primer amplification gave estimated nucleated cell counts. Repertoires were generated with immunoSEQ multiplex PCR, while TCRdb's copy carries only in-frame clones and drops some. The V and J calls and clone size are taken from that table; D and trimming were inferred from the DNA. The data show fewer than 500,000 clones, with around 84% seen just once and 0.85% to 1.2% held by the top ten. A note on this clone: Sequence at one end of the junction differs from germline and may be a read error.

Sequenced input: peripheral blood. This receptor was taken from a human donor with acute or convalescent COVID-19. The donor label of this sample is uncertain. V and J are TRBV10-2 and TRBJ2-3; 12 nucleotides match TRBD2. The CDR3 sequence is CASIEVGGLAGPTLTDTQYF. The CDR3 nucleotides read TGCGCCAGCATTGAGGTGGGAGGACTAGCGGGGCCCACCCTCACAGATACGCAGTATTTT.